The 22 T cell receptor beta chains reported below all come from one sample, sequenced in a study of regulatory T cells in long-lasting Graves disease (dated by TCRdb to the early 2020s). This specimen's time point label, per the study, means: newly diagnosed GD, antithyroid drugs for less than 3 months. For both TCR sequencing and RNA sequencing, RNA was extracted from PBMCs using TRIzol. Receptor libraries were prepared by multiplex PCR. Sequencing was carried out with an Illumina HiSeq 4000. To build TCR beta libraries, CDR3 regions were amplified by Arm-PCR using iRepertoire HTBI primers. In TCRdb, the public reads were trimmed at Q25 with fastp and aligned with MiXCR, with productive beta chains retained. Every entry covers one CDR3 protein and lists the most common genes and DNA from its rows. Here the sample has around 470,000 distinct CDR3 sequences; roughly 15% occur a single time. The ten largest make up about 15% of the sample.

In addition, the sample was reused for a study of T cells in Graves' hyperthyroidism and ophthalmopathy.

The material was peripheral blood mononuclear cells (PBMCs), obtained at new diagnosis, from a patient treated with antithyroid drugs. These receptors were obtained from a woman aged 45-65 years with Graves disease. Donor details come from another sample of the same person, matched by shared clones.

This clonotype was seen at least ten times. The chain carries TRBV11-1 and TRBJ2-2; 8 positions match TRBD2. The CDR3 has 16 amino acids. Germline-derived CDR1 and CDR2 are SGHAT and FQDESV (reference sequence). V was clipped by 4 bases and J by 1 base; unmatched bases: 5. CDR3 nucleotides: TGTGCCAGCAGCTCTACGACTAGCGAGAACACCGGGGAGCTGTTTTTT. Translated, it gives CASSSTTSENTGELFF.

The sample holds many counts of this clonotype. This sequence joins TRBV11-2 and TRBJ2-5; TRBD1 might be the D (6 bases). The CDR3 sequence is 13 residues long. V dropped 3 bases and J dropped 7 bases, with 12 bases sitting between them. Germline assignment: CDR1 SGHAT and CDR2 FQNNGV. CDR3 bases: TGTGCCAGCAGCTTCCGGGACAAAACGACCCAGTACTTC. This gives the protein CASSFRDKTTQYF.

The V call is TRBV5-4, the J call TRBJ2-7, with D possibly being TRBD1 (7 bases). This CDR3 contains 14 residues. In germline, CDR1 is SGHNT, CDR2 YYREEE (reference sequence). Trimming left V 4 bases short and J 1 base short, with 12 bases between. Here the CDR3 DNA reads TGTGCCAGCAGCAGGAGGGACAGATCCTACGAGCAGTACTTC. Its protein is CASSRRDRSYEQYF.

In this sample, this clonotype turned up a few times. The chain recombines TRBV10-3 with TRBJ1-4, with D possibly matching TRBD1 (5 bases). V was cut by 7 bases and J by 7 bases, with 13 bases left in between. This CDR3 comprises 13 residues. The germline V gene has CDR1 ENHRY and CDR2 SYGVKD. The CDR3 bases are TGTGCCATCATGAGGGGTTTAGGTGAAAAACTGTTTTTT. It translates to CAIMRGLGEKLFF.

This clonotype was counted a few times. This sequence joins TRBV5-1 and TRBJ2-7; TRBD1 matches 7 bases. The germline gives CDR1 SGHRS, CDR2 YFSETQ. The CDR3 consists of 14 residues. The ends lost 4 bases at V and 7 bases at J; junction bases unmatched: 11. The CDR3 region is CASSIGQELGEQYF. In DNA form, the CDR3 reads TGCGCCAGCAGCATCGGACAGGAGCTCGGGGAGCAGTACTTC.

This clonotype was observed many times. The rearrangement links TRBV7-6 to TRBJ2-3; 14 bases agree with TRBD2. Germline-derived CDR1 and CDR2 are SGHVS and FNYEAQ. J gave up 8 bases and V 6 bases, and 10 bases lay outside the gene matches. CDR3 length equals 16 residues. The CDR3 here is CASRKDPGLAGVTQYF. CDR3 sequence (DNA): TGTGCCAGCAGAAAGGACCCGGGACTAGCGGGAGTTACGCAGTATTTT.

In its sample, this clonotype was seen many times. The V call is TRBV6-2 or TRBV6-3, the J call TRBJ2-1, with D possibly TRBD1 on 5 matching bases. The germline CDR1 and CDR2 sequences are MNHEY and SVGEGT. CDR3 length: 15 amino acids. Trimming left V 11 bases short and J 0 bases short, with 17 bases between. In DNA, the CDR3 is TGTGCCGGATCAACTGACAGCCCCTCCTACAATGAGCAGTTCTTC. Residues: CAGSTDSPSYNEQFF.

There are a few counts of this clonotype. This rearrangement joins TRBV5-4 to TRBJ2-5, with TRBD2 matching over 9 bases. Germline V gene sequence: CDR1 SGHNT, CDR2 YYREEE (reference sequence). The CDR3 is 16 residues long. Losses at the gene ends were 3 bases for V and 2 bases for J; bases not matched to a gene: 8. The DNA of the CDR3 is TGTGCCAGCAGCTCGGCGCCTAGCGGGGAACAAGAGACCCAGTACTTC. It yields the protein CASSSAPSGEQETQYF. The whole variable domain, remainder taken from reference TRBV5-4 and TRBJ2-5, is ETGVTQSPTHLIKTRGQQVTLRCSSQSGHNTVSWYQQALGQGPQFIFQYYREEENGRGNFPPRFSGLQFPNYSSELNVNALELDDSALYLCASSSAPSGEQETQYFGPGTRLLVL.

This clonotype has ten or more counts. The CDR3 DNA reads as TGTGCCAGCACCGTAGCGGGAGGGCCCTACAATGAGCAGTTCTTC. Its translation is CASTVAGGPYNEQFF. The V gene is TRBV7-9, the J gene TRBJ2-1; 11 bases agree with TRBD2. Germline loops: CDR1 SEHNR, CDR2 FQNEAQ (reference sequence). There are 15 residues in the CDR3. The J segment lost 2 bases and the V segment lost 7 bases, leaving 4 bases of the junction unmatched.

There are many counts of this clonotype. The chain is built from TRBV20-1 and TRBJ2-4; D is unclear. This CDR3 contains 13 residues. The V end was cut by 0 bases, the J end by 1 base, with 4 bases between. The germline V gene has CDR1 DFQATT and CDR2 SNEGSKA (reference sequence). As DNA, the CDR3 is TGCAGTGCTAGAGAGGGGGCCAAAAACATTCAGTACTTC. Translated: CSAREGAKNIQYF.

This clonotype was counted only a few times. This chain joins TRBV10-2 and TRBJ1-1, with a weak D call TRBD1 (5 bases). CDR3 length: 15 residues. V shed 3 bases and J shed 3 bases, with 14 bases lying between them. Germline CDR1 WSHSY, CDR2 SAAADI. The CDR3 region has the DNA TGCGCCAGCAGTGAAGGGACGGGTATCTACACTGAAGCTTTCTTT. Translation: CASSEGTGIYTEAFF.

Comments on this clonotype: A read error is the likely source, as a far larger clone sits one nucleotide away. The chain recombines TRBV3-1 with TRBJ2-3, with D unclear. The closer fit of TRBJ2-7 to the DNA end suggests the J call may be wrong. Germline CDR1 reads LGHDT; CDR2 reads YNNKEL (reference sequence). This CDR3 is built from 12 residues. DNA for the CDR3: TGTGCCAGCAGCCGAATAGGCTACGAGCAGTACTTC. It yields the protein CASSRIGYEQYF.

This clonotype was recorded at least ten times. The chain links TRBV12-3 or TRBV12-4 to TRBJ2-7; TRBD1 matches 8 bases. The CDR3 has 13 residues. V was pared by 10 bases and J by 3 bases, with 8 bases of the junction left unmatched. This CDR3 reads CATKGQADYEQYF. The CDR3 DNA reads TGTGCCACCAAGGGACAGGCGGACTACGAGCAGTACTTC.

This clonotype was seen at least ten times. The chain combines TRBV27 with TRBJ2-7; tentatively, D is TRBD1 (5 bases). CDR1 is MNHEY, CDR2 SMNVEV, per germline (reference sequence). Trimming removed 3 bases at V and 9 bases at J, with 21 bases between. The CDR3 totals 15 residues. CDR3 in DNA: TGTGCCAGCAGTTTCGGGCCAGGTGGGGCTTATTCGCAGTACTTC. This sequence encodes CASSFGPGGAYSQYF.

The sample holds a few counts of this clonotype. V usage is TRBV28 and J usage is TRBJ1-1, with TRBD1 as a possible D gene (6 bases). Germline CDR1 reads MDHEN; CDR2 reads SYDVKM. CDR3 length: 15 residues. Trimming cost V 2 bases and J 5 bases, with 15 bases left between them. CDR3 residues: CASSLSMGAGTEAFF. Here the CDR3 DNA reads TGTGCCAGCAGTTTAAGTATGGGGGCGGGGACTGAAGCTTTCTTT.

At least ten counts were recorded for this clonotype. V is TRBV11-2 and J is TRBJ2-3; TRBD2 matches 9 bases. The length of the CDR3 is 17 residues. Trimming cost V 0 bases and J 4 bases; bases outside gene matches: 8. CDR1 and CDR2 (germline): SGHAT, FQNNGV. Here the CDR3 DNA reads TGTGCCAGCAGCTTAGATCCATTTAGCGGGAGTCCAGATACGCAGTATTTT. Amino acids: CASSLDPFSGSPDTQYF.

This clonotype occurred many times. This chain uses TRBV2 with TRBJ1-2, with D hard to call. Trimming stripped 9 bases from V and 3 bases from J, with 8 bases between. The CDR3 consists of 11 residues. Germline V gene lookup returns CDR1 SNHLY and CDR2 FYNNEI. The CDR3 region has the DNA TGTGCCAGGACGAGGGACTATGGCTACACCTTC. This translates into CARTRDYGYTF.

A few counts support this clonotype. This chain joins TRBV3-1 and TRBJ2-1; D might be TRBD1 (6 bases). The CDR3 extends over 16 amino acids. Germline V gene lookup returns CDR1 LGHDT and CDR2 YNNKEL (reference sequence). The germline V and J ends were trimmed by 0 bases and 7 bases, with 16 bases remaining between them. As DNA, the CDR3 is TGTGCCAGCAGCCAAGACTCCGGGACAATCCCTAATGAGCAGTTCTTC. Encoded protein: CASSQDSGTIPNEQFF.

J is TRBJ1-6 and V is TRBV3-1; D unclear. V lost 0 bases, J lost 3 bases, and 3 bases lay in between. CDR1 is LGHDT, CDR2 YNNKEL, per germline (reference sequence). There are 14 residues in the CDR3. The chain's CDR3 is CASSQDVYNSPLHF. The CDR3, as DNA: TGTGCCAGCAGCCAAGATGTCTATAATTCACCCCTCCACTTT.

In its sample, this clonotype was seen many times. The chain carries TRBV2 and TRBJ2-1; a weak D match, TRBD2 (6 bases). Germline lookup yields CDR1 SNHLY and CDR2 FYNNEI. The CDR3 is 16 residues long. V dropped 1 base and J dropped 0 bases, with 10 bases sitting between them. CDR3: CASSEGDFSSYNEQFF. In DNA form, the CDR3 reads TGTGCCAGCAGTGAAGGGGACTTCAGCTCCTACAATGAGCAGTTCTTC. The entire variable domain, with the rest obtained from reference TRBV2 and TRBJ2-1, is as follows: EPEVTQTPSHQVTQMGQEVILRCVPISNHLYFYWYRQILGQKVEFLVSFYNNEISEKSEIFDDQFSVERPDGSNFTLKIRSTKLEDSAMYFCASSEGDFSSYNEQFFGPGTRLTVL.

This clonotype came up a few times. The gene calls are TRBV25-1 and TRBJ2-1, with 8 bases aligning to TRBD1. Germline trimming cut 4 bases from V and 2 bases from J; bases unmatched to any gene: 7. This CDR3 comprises 16 residues. The germline V gene has CDR1 MGHDK and CDR2 SYGVNS. The DNA for the CDR3 is TGTGCCAGCAGTGGGTCGACAGGGGAACCCTACAATGAGCAGTTCTTC. Protein product: CASSGSTGEPYNEQFF.

A remark on this clonotype: Being one base from a much bigger clone, this may be a read error. V and J are TRBV28 and TRBJ1-1; D gene ambiguous. V gave up 6 bases and J gave up 11 bases, with 19 bases separating them. Germline CDR1 and CDR2: MDHEN and SYDVKM. The CDR3 has 13 amino acids. The CDR3: CASSSARTPLAFF. The CDR3 DNA is TGTGCCAGCAGCTCAGCCCGGACTCCTCTGGCTTTCTTT.